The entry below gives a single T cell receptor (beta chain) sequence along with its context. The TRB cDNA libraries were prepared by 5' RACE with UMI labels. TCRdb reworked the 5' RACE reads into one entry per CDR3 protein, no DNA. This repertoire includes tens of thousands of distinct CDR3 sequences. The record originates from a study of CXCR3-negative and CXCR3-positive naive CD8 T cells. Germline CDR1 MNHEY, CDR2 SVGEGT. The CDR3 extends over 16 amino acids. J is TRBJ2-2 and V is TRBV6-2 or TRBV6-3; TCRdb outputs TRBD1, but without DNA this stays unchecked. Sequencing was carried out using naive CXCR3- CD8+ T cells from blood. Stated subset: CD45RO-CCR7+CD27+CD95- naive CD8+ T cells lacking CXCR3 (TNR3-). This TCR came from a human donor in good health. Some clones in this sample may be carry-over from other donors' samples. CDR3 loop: CASSYSLTGETGELFF.